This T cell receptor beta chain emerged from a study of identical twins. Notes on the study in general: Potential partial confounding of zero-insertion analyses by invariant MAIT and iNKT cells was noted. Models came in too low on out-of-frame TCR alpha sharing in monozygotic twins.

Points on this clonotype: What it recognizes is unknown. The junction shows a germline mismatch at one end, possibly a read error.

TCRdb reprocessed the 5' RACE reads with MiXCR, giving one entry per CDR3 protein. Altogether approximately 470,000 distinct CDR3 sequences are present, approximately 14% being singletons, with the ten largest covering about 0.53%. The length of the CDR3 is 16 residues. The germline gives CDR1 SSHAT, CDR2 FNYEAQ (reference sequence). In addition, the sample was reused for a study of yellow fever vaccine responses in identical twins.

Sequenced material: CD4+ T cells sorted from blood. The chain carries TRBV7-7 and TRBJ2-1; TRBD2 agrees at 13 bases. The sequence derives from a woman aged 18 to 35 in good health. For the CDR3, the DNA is TGTGCTAGCAGCCGCGAACTAGCGGGGGGGCTCAATGAGCAGTTCTTC. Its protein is CASSRELAGGLNEQFF.